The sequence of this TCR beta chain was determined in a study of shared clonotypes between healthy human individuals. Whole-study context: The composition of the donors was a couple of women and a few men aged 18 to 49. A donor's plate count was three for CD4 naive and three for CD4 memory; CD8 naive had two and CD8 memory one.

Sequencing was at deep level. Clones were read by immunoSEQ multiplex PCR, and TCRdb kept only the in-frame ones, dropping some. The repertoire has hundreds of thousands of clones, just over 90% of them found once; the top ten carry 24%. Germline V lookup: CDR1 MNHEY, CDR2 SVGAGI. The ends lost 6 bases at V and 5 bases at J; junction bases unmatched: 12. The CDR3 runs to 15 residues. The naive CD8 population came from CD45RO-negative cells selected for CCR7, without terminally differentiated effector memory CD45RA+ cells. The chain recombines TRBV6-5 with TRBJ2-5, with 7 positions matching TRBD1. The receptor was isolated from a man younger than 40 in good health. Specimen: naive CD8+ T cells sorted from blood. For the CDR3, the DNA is TGTGCCAGCAGCGCCCTGACAGGGTCTCTCGAGACCCAGTACTTC. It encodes CASSALTGSLETQYF.